The clone carrying this T cell receptor beta chain has only a few counts. Its cognate antigen is unknown. Via MiXCR, TCRdb re-called the 5' RACE reads, giving one row per CDR3 protein. The data show a few hundred thousand distinct CDR3 sequences, with about 5.2% seen just once and around 3.3% held by the top ten. This sample was taken from a study of T cells after yellow fever vaccination. General study results and limits: Clones that expanded after primary vaccination mostly reappeared after the booster (approximately 96% CD4, approximately 89% CD8).

The source material was CD4+ T cells sorted from PBMCs, sampled on the day of the yellow fever booster vaccination. This receptor was identified in a man aged 18 to 30 who received the YFV17D yellow fever vaccine.

The CDR3 coding sequence is TGTGCCAGCAGCCCATTGAGGAACACTGAAGCTTTCTTT. This codes for CASSPLRNTEAFF. The chain employs TRBV7-2 and TRBJ1-1; no reliable D call. Germline lookup yields CDR1 SGHTA and CDR2 FQGNSA. The germline V and J ends were trimmed by 5 bases and 1 base, with 8 bases remaining between them. The length of the CDR3 is 13 residues.